The rows below give T cell receptor beta chains drawn from one sample of a study of blood T cell repertoires in COVID-19. TCRdb's table, derived via immunoSEQ multiplex PCR, lists solely in-frame clones and lacks some. The sample yields approximately 75,000 clones, 75% to 90% seen once. The sequencing sample was made of peripheral blood. The receptors come from an elderly man with COVID-19, enrolled during active disease. Both conserved end residues are part of each CDR3. D genes are given only for firm matches. For some rows the clone size is stated as once, few or many, or as a class when expanded; others skip it.

J gene: TRBJ2-3
D gene: TRBD2
V gene: TRBV7-3
clone size: -
CDR3 DNA: TGTGCCAGCAGCCCCCTAGCGGGGGCCGACACAGATACGCAGTATTTT
CDR3 protein: CASSPLAGADTDTQYF

J gene: TRBJ1-2
D gene: -
V gene: TRBV19
clone size: -
CDR3 DNA: TGTGCCAGTAGTATTGGCCCCGTACCGGGAGCCGAAGGCTACACCTTC
CDR3 protein: CASSIGPVPGAEGYTF

J gene: TRBJ1-3
D gene: TRBD1
V gene: TRBV11-3
clone size: -
CDR3 DNA: TGTGCCAGCAGCCTTGGGACAGGGGCAGGAAACACCATATATTTT
CDR3 protein: CASSLGTGAGNTIYF

J gene: TRBJ1-1
D gene: -
V gene: TRBV19
clone size: -
CDR3 DNA: TGTGCCAGTAGGGCGGATGACACTGAAGCTTTCTTT
CDR3 protein: CASRADDTEAFF

J gene: TRBJ2-7
D gene: -
V gene: TRBV7-8
clone size: once
CDR3 DNA: TGTGCCAGCAGCTCCGACGGGACACCTTCCTACGAGCAGTACTTC
CDR3 protein: CASSSDGTPSYEQYF

J gene: TRBJ2-7
D gene: -
V gene: TRBV6-5
clone size: -
CDR3 DNA: TGTGCCAGCAGCCCGGACATCTCCTACGAGCAGTACTTC
CDR3 protein: CASSPDISYEQYF

J gene: TRBJ1-2
D gene: -
V gene: TRBV7-9
clone size: -
CDR3 DNA: TGTGCCAGCAGCACCGGGACTTATGGCTACACCTTC
CDR3 protein: CASSTGTYGYTF

J gene: TRBJ2-7
D gene: TRBD1
V gene: TRBV7-6
clone size: -
CDR3 DNA: TGTGCCAGCAGCTTAGCGCCGGGACAGGAGCAGTACTTC
CDR3 protein: CASSLAPGQEQYF

J gene: TRBJ1-2
D gene: -
V gene: TRBV4-2
clone size: -
CDR3 DNA: TGTGCCAGCAGCCAAGATAGGACTTCCTCCGTCTATGGCTACACCTTC
CDR3 protein: CASSQDRTSSVYGYTF

J gene: TRBJ1-2
D gene: -
V gene: TRBV28
clone size: -
CDR3 DNA: TGTGCCAGCAGTACGGAAGACAGGACCGCTAACTATGGCTACACCTTC
CDR3 protein: CASSTEDRTANYGYTF